The TCR beta chain described here comes from a study of sequential checkpoint blockade in melanoma. The wider study: Randomization was 1:1 between first-line nivolumab→ipilimumab and ipilimumab→nivolumab. Both treatment sequences were followed by maintenance nivolumab.

Repertoires were generated with immunoSEQ multiplex PCR, while TCRdb's copy carries only in-frame clones and drops some. This table holds 17,000 or so clones, roughly 61% found once. J was trimmed by 4 bases and V by 1 base; bases with no gene match: 2. Germline V CDR1 and CDR2: SEHNR, FQNEAQ (reference sequence). The CDR3 spans 15 residues. As to treatment: randomized to nivolumab then ipilimumab (arm A) or the reverse (arm B). Live CD3+CD8+ CD19− CD56− cells were sorted from PBMCs. The source of this sequence is a human donor with melanoma. Material: CD8+ T cells sorted from blood (inferred from file names), obtained from a patient given nivolumab and ipilimumab in sequence. The chain employs TRBV7-9 and TRBJ1-5; 9 nucleotides line up with TRBD1. In DNA form, the CDR3 reads TGTGCCAGCAGCTTAGACAGGGGGCTGAATCAGCCCCAGCATTTT. Amino acids: CASSLDRGLNQPQHF.